This TCR beta chain is from a study of blood T cells in healthy people across ages. The CDR3 runs to 11 residues. V was shortened by 7 bases and J by 9 bases, with 10 bases between the two germline ends. Germline CDR1 and CDR2: SNHLY and FYNNEI. A second about 7 to 11 cycle PCR used barcoded and J-beta primers. TCRdb analysed the 5' RACE reads with MiXCR anew, one entry per CDR3 protein. The sample comprises 800,000 or so distinct CDR3 sequences, under 80% of which are singletons, and around 30% rests with the top ten. Extracted total RNA amounted to at least 5.5 micrograms for each sample. The J gene is TRBJ2-1, the V gene TRBV2; D may be TRBD1 (6 bases). Sequences were obtained from blood. This clonotype was sampled from a man aged 30-40 years in good health. CDR3 in amino acids: CASTRGREQFF. The CDR3 DNA sequence: TGTGCCAGCACCAGGGGCCGTGAGCAGTTCTTC.